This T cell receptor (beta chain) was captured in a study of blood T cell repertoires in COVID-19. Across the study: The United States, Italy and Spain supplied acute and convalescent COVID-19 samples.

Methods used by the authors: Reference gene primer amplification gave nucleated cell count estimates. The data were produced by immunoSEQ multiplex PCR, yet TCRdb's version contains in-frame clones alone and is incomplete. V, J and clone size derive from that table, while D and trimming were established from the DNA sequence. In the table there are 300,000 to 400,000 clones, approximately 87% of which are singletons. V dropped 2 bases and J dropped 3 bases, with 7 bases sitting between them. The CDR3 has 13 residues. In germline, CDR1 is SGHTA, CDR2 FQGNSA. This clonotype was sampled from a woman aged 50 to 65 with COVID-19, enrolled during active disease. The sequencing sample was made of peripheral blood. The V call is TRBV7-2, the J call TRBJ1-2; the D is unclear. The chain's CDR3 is CASSLSQYYGYTF. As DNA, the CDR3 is TGTGCCAGCAGCTTATCCCAGTACTATGGCTACACCTTC.